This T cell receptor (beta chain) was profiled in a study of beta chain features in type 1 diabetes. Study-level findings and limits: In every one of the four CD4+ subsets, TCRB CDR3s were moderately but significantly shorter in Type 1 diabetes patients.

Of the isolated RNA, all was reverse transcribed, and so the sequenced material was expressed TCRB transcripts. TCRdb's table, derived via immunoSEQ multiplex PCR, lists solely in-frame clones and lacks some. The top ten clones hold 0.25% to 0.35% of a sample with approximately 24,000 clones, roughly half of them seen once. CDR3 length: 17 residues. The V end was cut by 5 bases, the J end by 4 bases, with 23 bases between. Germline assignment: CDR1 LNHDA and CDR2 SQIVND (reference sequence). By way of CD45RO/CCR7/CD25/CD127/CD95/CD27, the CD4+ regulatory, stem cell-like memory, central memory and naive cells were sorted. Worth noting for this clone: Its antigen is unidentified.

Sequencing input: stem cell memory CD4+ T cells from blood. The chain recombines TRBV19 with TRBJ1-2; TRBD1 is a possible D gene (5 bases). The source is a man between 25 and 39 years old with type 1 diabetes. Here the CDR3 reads CASSGITSGRKSYGYTF. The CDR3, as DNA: TGTGCCAGTAGTGGCATAACCTCAGGGAGGAAAAGCTATGGCTACACCTTC.